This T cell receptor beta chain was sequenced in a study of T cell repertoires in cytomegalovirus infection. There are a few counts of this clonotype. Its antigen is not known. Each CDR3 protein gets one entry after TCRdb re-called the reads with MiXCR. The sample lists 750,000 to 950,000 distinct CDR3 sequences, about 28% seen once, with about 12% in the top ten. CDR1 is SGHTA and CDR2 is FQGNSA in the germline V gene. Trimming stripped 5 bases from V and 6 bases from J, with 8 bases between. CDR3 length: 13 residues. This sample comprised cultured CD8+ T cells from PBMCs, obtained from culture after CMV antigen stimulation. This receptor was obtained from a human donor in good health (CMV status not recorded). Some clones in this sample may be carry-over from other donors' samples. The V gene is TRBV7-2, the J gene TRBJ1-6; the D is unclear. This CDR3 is CASSPYSNSPLHF. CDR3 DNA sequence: TGTGCCAGCAGCCCTTATAGTAATTCACCCCTCCACTTT. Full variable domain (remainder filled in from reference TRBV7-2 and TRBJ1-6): GAGVSQSPSNKVTEKGKDVELRCDPISGHTALYWYRQSLGQGLEFLIYFQGNSAPDKSGLPSDRFSAERTGGSVSTLTIQRTQQEDSAVYLCASSPYSNSPLHFGNGTRLTVT.